These 30 T cell receptor beta chains were sequenced from one sample in a study of T cell repertoires in cytomegalovirus infection. MiXCR was run by TCRdb on the reads, yielding one entry per CDR3 protein. Of under 850,000 distinct CDR3 sequences listed, around 30% are singletons. The antigens these receptors bind are not known. Specimen: cultured PBMCs, collected from culture after CMV antigen stimulation. The receptor set was obtained from a human donor in good health (CMV status not recorded). Some clones in this sample may be carry-over from other donors' samples.

This clonotype has a handful of counts. The chain combines TRBV10-3 with TRBJ1-2, with D perhaps matching TRBD1 (6 bases). Per the germline V gene, CDR1 is ENHRY and CDR2 is SYGVKD. This CDR3 has 16 residues. Trimming cost V 2 bases and J 4 bases, with 17 bases left between them. The CDR3 nucleotides read TGTGCCATCAGTGAGATATTGGTCGGGACAAGCTATGGCTACACCTTC. Translation: CAISEILVGTSYGYTF.

This clonotype has just a few counts. V is TRBV2 and J is TRBJ2-3; 8 nucleotides align to TRBD2. The J segment lost 4 bases and the V segment lost 6 bases, leaving 6 bases of the junction unmatched. The germline gives CDR1 SNHLY, CDR2 FYNNEI. The CDR3 has 14 residues. The CDR3 reads CASRNRGGADTQYF. DNA of the CDR3: TGTGCCAGCAGAAACCGGGGGGGCGCAGATACGCAGTATTTT.

In its sample, this clonotype was seen many times. This chain uses TRBV7-2 with TRBJ2-2; possible D gene TRBD1, 5 bases. Germline CDR1 SGHTA, CDR2 FQGNSA. The length of the CDR3 is 13 residues. Trimming shortened V by 2 bases and J by 7 bases, and 8 bases separated the two germline ends. The CDR3, as DNA: TGTGCCAGCAGCTTAAGGGGCCACGGGGAGCTGTTTTTT. This translates into CASSLRGHGELFF. The full variable domain, its missing parts supplied by reference TRBV7-2 and TRBJ2-2, is GAGVSQSPSNKVTEKGKDVELRCDPISGHTALYWYRQSLGQGLEFLIYFQGNSAPDKSGLPSDRFSAERTGGSVSTLTIQRTQQEDSAVYLCASSLRGHGELFFGEGSRLTVL.

This clonotype has a handful of counts. The J gene is TRBJ2-5, the V gene TRBV12-3 or TRBV12-4; TRBD2 aligns across 7 bases. Trimming took 7 bases from V and 3 from J; bases not matched to a gene: 8. The CDR3 loop spans 14 amino acids. The CDR3 loop is CASTIRAGEETQYF. CDR3 coding DNA: TGTGCCAGCACCATAAGGGCGGGAGAAGAGACCCAGTACTTC.

This clonotype was found once. The V gene is TRBV7-6, the J gene TRBJ2-3; D is unresolved. With 5 bases removed from V and 5 bases from J, the gap between germline ends came to 11 bases. Germline V gene lookup returns CDR1 SGHVS and CDR2 FNYEAQ. CDR3 length equals 13 residues. DNA of the CDR3: TGTGCCAGCAGCAAGGGCCGCGGAGATACGCAGTATTTT. Encoded protein: CASSKGRGDTQYF. Complete variable domain (other parts from reference TRBV7-6 and TRBJ2-3): GAGVSQSPRYKVTKRGQDVALRCDPISGHVSLYWYRQALGQGPEFLTYFNYEAQQDKSGLPNDRFSAERPEGSISTLTIQRTEQRDSAMYRCASSKGRGDTQYFGPGTRLTVL.

The J gene is TRBJ1-5, the V gene TRBV19; D might be TRBD1 (6 bases). The V gene lost 3 bases and the J gene lost 1 base, with 16 bases spanning the gap. CDR1 and CDR2 from the germline V gene are LNHDA and SQIVND (reference sequence). The CDR3 totals 17 residues. The CDR3 nucleotides read TGTGCCAGTAGTATGTCCTTCGGGGGGGCCAGCAATCAGCCCCAGCATTTT. As protein: CASSMSFGGASNQPQHF.

The gene calls are TRBV4-1 and TRBJ2-2; no clear D gene. Germline assignment: CDR1 MGHRA and CDR2 YSYEKL. V lost 1 base and J 3 bases, leaving 9 bases between the germline ends. The CDR3 has 15 residues. This chain's CDR3 is CASSQGLRDTGELFF. In DNA form, the CDR3 reads TGCGCCAGCAGCCAAGGGCTGCGTGACACCGGGGAGCTGTTTTTT.

This clonotype appeared a few times. This sequence joins TRBV20-1 and TRBJ2-1, with D tentatively TRBD2 (5 bases). The CDR3 covers 15 residues. Germline CDR1 is DFQATT and CDR2 is SNEGSKA (reference sequence). V was trimmed by 6 bases and J by 0 bases, leaving 15 bases between them. This chain's CDR3 is CSATGYSSSYNEQFF. The CDR3 DNA follows: TGCAGTGCCACGGGGTACTCCAGCTCCTACAATGAGCAGTTCTTC.

This clonotype was observed a handful of times. The chain combines TRBV5-4 with TRBJ1-2; D remains ambiguous. V dropped 1 base and J dropped 4 bases, with 20 bases sitting between them. CDR3 length: 17 amino acids. CDR1 and CDR2 (germline): SGHNT, YYREEE (reference sequence). CDR3 nucleotide sequence: TGTGCCAGCAGCTTGTCGGGCCCAACCAGCCTCATCTATGGCTACACCTTC. Its translation: CASSLSGPTSLIYGYTF.

This clonotype was observed a handful of times. This chain uses TRBV6-2 or TRBV6-3 with TRBJ1-6, with 8 bases that match TRBD1. Germline V gives CDR1 MNHEY, CDR2 SVGEGT. CDR3 length: 18 residues. V was clipped by 0 bases and J by 7 bases; unmatched bases: 11. The CDR3 DNA reads TGTGCCAGCAGTTACTCGAATCCGCGGACAGGGTTCAATTCACCCCTCCACTTT. The encoded protein is CASSYSNPRTGFNSPLHF.

This chain joins TRBV27 and TRBJ2-4; 9 nucleotides match TRBD2. The J segment lost 6 bases and the V segment lost 5 bases, leaving 8 bases of the junction unmatched. CDR3 length equals 15 residues. The germline gives CDR1 MNHEY, CDR2 SMNVEV (reference sequence). CDR3 nucleotides: TGTGCCAGCAGTGAAGATAGCGGGAGTATAAACATTCAGTACTTC. Translating gives CASSEDSGSINIQYF.

The J gene is TRBJ1-1, the V gene TRBV20-1; D remains ambiguous. The V gene's germline CDR1 is DFQATT and CDR2 SNEGSKA (reference sequence). This CDR3 has 10 residues. V gave up 4 bases and J gave up 7 bases, with 7 bases separating them. In DNA form, the CDR3 reads TGCAGTGCTAAATGGGGTGAAGCTTTCTTT. This encodes CSAKWGEAFF.

This chain connects TRBV6-6 to TRBJ1-1; 9 nucleotides line up with TRBD1. The CDR3 consists of 15 residues. CDR1 MNHNY and CDR2 SVGAGI come from the germline V gene (reference sequence). V was pared by 6 bases and J by 7 bases, with 12 bases of the junction left unmatched. Here the CDR3 reads CASRTFRDRDYEAFF. The CDR3 DNA reads as TGTGCCAGCAGGACTTTCCGGGACAGGGATTATGAAGCTTTCTTT.

This clonotype came up a few times. The CDR3 bases are TGTGCCAGCAGGGGGACAGTGAACACCGGGGAGCTGTTTTTT. Protein sequence: CASRGTVNTGELFF. The rearrangement joins TRBV7-9 to TRBJ2-2, with 7 bases lining up with TRBD1. This CDR3 is 14 amino acids long. The trim removed 6 bases at V and 1 base at J, leaving 2 bases unmatched. Germline V CDR1 and CDR2: SEHNR, FQNEAQ (reference sequence).

The chain couples TRBV28 to TRBJ2-1, with D unresolved. Trimming cost V 4 bases and J 0 bases, with 13 bases left between them. The CDR3 has 16 amino acids. From germline, CDR1 is MDHEN and CDR2 SYDVKM. In DNA form, the CDR3 reads TGTGCCAGCAGTTCCCTCCAGGTGAGCTCCTACAATGAGCAGTTCTTC. The encoded protein is CASSSLQVSSYNEQFF.

The V call is TRBV20-1, the J call TRBJ2-1; 12 bases line up with TRBD2. V dropped 5 bases and J dropped 1; count of bases not matched to a gene: 0. CDR3 length: 14 amino acids. Germline V CDR1 and CDR2: DFQATT, SNEGSKA (reference sequence). Here the CDR3 reads CSAGLAGSYNEQFF. The CDR3, as DNA: TGCAGTGCTGGACTAGCGGGATCCTACAATGAGCAGTTCTTC.

The chain uses TRBV7-6 and TRBJ1-3; 10 nucleotides align to TRBD1. Losses at the gene ends were 1 base for V and 4 bases for J; bases not matched to a gene: 7. There are 17 residues in the CDR3. Germline loops: CDR1 SGHVS, CDR2 FNYEAQ. The CDR3 here is CASSLGRGTGDGNTIYF. CDR3 coding DNA: TGTGCCAGCAGCTTAGGCCGCGGGACAGGGGACGGAAACACCATATATTTT.

This clonotype appeared many times. This chain uses TRBV7-2 with TRBJ1-5, with TRBD1 as a possible D gene (5 bases). Germline assignment: CDR1 SGHTA and CDR2 FQGNSA. The CDR3 sequence is 18 residues long. Trimming shortened V by 0 bases and J by 6 bases, and 21 bases separated the two germline ends. CDR3 sequence reads: CASSLAQTGGGGTQPQHF. In DNA, the CDR3 is TGTGCCAGCAGCTTAGCACAAACCGGCGGGGGGGGGACTCAGCCCCAGCATTTT.

This clonotype was seen a few times. The rearrangement links TRBV7-2 to TRBJ2-7; D possibly uses TRBD1 or TRBD2 (6 bases each). Germline V gene sequence: CDR1 SGHTA, CDR2 FQGNSA. The CDR3 has 16 residues. V was cut by 4 bases and J by 3 bases, with 19 bases left in between. The CDR3 DNA follows: TGTGCCAGCAGCTCCGGGGGCGGGACCCGCTACTACGAGCAGTACTTC. Translated: CASSSGGGTRYYEQYF.

This chain links TRBV28 with TRBJ1-6; D is unresolved. The CDR3 sequence is 12 residues long. The ends were cut back, 4 bases at V and 10 bases at J, with 8 bases in the middle. Germline values: CDR1 MDHEN, CDR2 SYDVKM. CDR3 sequence: CASSSLTSPLHF. The CDR3 bases are TGTGCCAGCAGTTCATTAACCTCACCCCTCCACTTT.

This sequence joins TRBV27 and TRBJ1-2; D perhaps matches TRBD1 (5 bases). The V and J ends lost 6 bases and 1 base respectively, with 15 bases between them. The CDR3 consists of 15 residues. Looked up from germline, CDR1 is MNHEY and CDR2 is SMNVEV (reference sequence). Here the CDR3 DNA reads TGTGCCAGCAGGGGGTCGGGGCTAGATAACTATGGCTACACCTTC. It translates to CASRGSGLDNYGYTF.

V and J are TRBV2 and TRBJ1-2, with 7 bases identical to TRBD1. J gave up 5 bases and V 0 bases, and 9 bases lay outside the gene matches. CDR1 is SNHLY and CDR2 is FYNNEI in the germline V gene. The CDR3 covers 16 residues. The CDR3 region is CASSEAIGRGRYGYTF. Written as DNA, the CDR3 is TGTGCCAGCAGTGAAGCCATCGGCAGGGGGAGGTATGGCTACACCTTC.

This clonotype has ten or more counts. This chain uses TRBV7-2 with TRBJ2-7, with 7 bases identical to TRBD2. The V gene's germline CDR1 is SGHTA and CDR2 FQGNSA. The length of the CDR3 is 11 residues. J was trimmed by 6 bases and V by 6 bases; bases with no gene match: 2. The CDR3 protein is CASSSGGEQYF. For the CDR3, the DNA is TGTGCCAGCAGTTCGGGGGGCGAGCAGTACTTC.

This clonotype was counted between two and nine times. The J gene is TRBJ2-3, the V gene TRBV7-2, with 9 bases identical to TRBD2. Germline CDR1 is SGHTA and CDR2 is FQGNSA. The CDR3 contains 13 residues. V lost 1 base, J lost 14 bases, and 7 bases stayed unmatched. The CDR3: CASSLEAGGGGYF. As DNA, the CDR3 is TGTGCCAGCAGCTTAGAGGCGGGAGGGGGGGGGTATTTT.

This clonotype has more than one count but fewer than ten. The chain is built from TRBV10-3 and TRBJ1-2; D possibly corresponds to TRBD1 (5 bases). The CDR3 contains 13 residues. Trimming took 3 bases from V and 8 from J, leaving 13 bases between them. Germline CDR1 is ENHRY and CDR2 is SYGVKD. The CDR3 sequence is CAISDTRDGGYTF. CDR3 nucleotides: TGTGCCATCAGTGATACCAGGGACGGCGGCTACACCTTC.

Ten or more counts support this clonotype. The chain uses TRBV6-1 and TRBJ1-4; weak D call: TRBD1 (6 bases). The germline V and J ends were trimmed by 3 bases and 0 bases, with 11 bases remaining between them. Germline V lookup: CDR1 MNHNS, CDR2 SASEGT. The CDR3 spans 16 residues. DNA of the CDR3: TGTGCCAGCAGTGACAGGGGCTTCGCAACTAATGAAAAACTGTTTTTT. This sequence encodes CASSDRGFATNEKLFF.

This clonotype has a count of ten or more. V usage is TRBV7-6 and J usage is TRBJ1-5; D is perhaps TRBD1 (6 bases). V shed 5 bases and J shed 4 bases, with 15 bases lying between them. CDR1 SGHVS and CDR2 FNYEAQ come from the germline V gene. The CDR3 loop spans 15 amino acids. The DNA for the CDR3 is TGTGCCAGCAGCCGCGACAGGATAGAAAATCAGCCCCAGCATTTT. This codes for CASSRDRIENQPQHF.

The chain recombines TRBV7-2 with TRBJ2-3; the D gene could be TRBD1 or TRBD2 (5 bases each). The ends were cut back, 5 bases at V and 8 bases at J, with 17 bases in the middle. The germline gives CDR1 SGHTA, CDR2 FQGNSA. This CDR3 region has 14 residues. CDR3 region: CASSTGPTAGTQYF. CDR3 nucleotide sequence: TGTGCCAGCAGCACGGGACCGACCGCCGGTACGCAGTATTTT.

The V call is TRBV20-1, the J call TRBJ2-7; D not certain. Germline V gives CDR1 DFQATT, CDR2 SNEGSKA (reference sequence). The V and J ends lost 0 bases and 2 bases respectively, with 5 bases between them. This CDR3 has 12 residues. In DNA form, the CDR3 reads TGCAGTGCTAGAGATAGGGCCTACGAGCAGTACTTC. Amino acid sequence: CSARDRAYEQYF.

This clonotype was detected only a few times. The rearrangement links TRBV19 to TRBJ2-2; the match to TRBD2 covers 8 bases. CDR3 length: 16 amino acids. Germline loops: CDR1 LNHDA, CDR2 SQIVND (reference sequence). Trimming at V came to 4 bases and at J to 1 base, leaving 5 bases not matched to a gene. The chain's CDR3 is CASSSGRKGNTGELFF. As DNA, the CDR3 is TGTGCCAGTAGTAGCGGGAGGAAGGGGAACACCGGGGAGCTGTTTTTT.